The 10 T cell receptor beta chains given below trace back to one sample, sequenced in a study of regulatory T cells in long-lasting Graves disease. Specified time point: newly diagnosed GD, antithyroid drugs for less than 3 months. Preparation of the TCR library used RNA extracted from PBMCs. Combining iRepertoire HTBI primers with Arm-PCR of CDR3 regions, the authors built TCR beta libraries. TCRdb reprocessed the multiplex PCR reads via MiXCR and lists one record per CDR3 protein. The sample consists of about 370,000 distinct CDR3 sequences, about a sixth of them appearing once. This specimen was peripheral blood mononuclear cells (PBMCs), taken at new diagnosis, from a patient treated with antithyroid drugs. The receptors were gathered from a female donor with Graves disease.

This clonotype was seen ten or more times. V and J are TRBV12-3 or TRBV12-4 and TRBJ2-3; tentatively, D is TRBD2 (5 bases). V was cut by 3 bases and J by 5 bases, with 15 bases left in between. This CDR3 contains 15 residues. The CDR3 DNA follows: TGTGCCAGCAGTTTTCCCCTGCCGGGAAAAGATACGCAGTATTTT. Amino acids: CASSFPLPGKDTQYF.

This clonotype was recorded at least ten times. V is TRBV19 and J is TRBJ1-1; the D is unclear. The germline CDR1 and CDR2 sequences are LNHDA and SQIVND (reference sequence). The CDR3 has 18 residues. V was pared by 9 bases and J by 1 base, with 27 bases between. The CDR3 nucleotides are TGTGCCAGCAGACCCGAGGGCGGAACGACGTCGGGGAACACTGAAGCTTTCTTT. This encodes CASRPEGGTTSGNTEAFF.

Only a few counts were recorded for this clonotype. This chain connects TRBV2 to TRBJ1-6; possible D gene TRBD1, 6 bases. The V gene lost 8 bases and the J gene lost 5 bases, with 16 bases spanning the gap. CDR1 and CDR2 (germline): SNHLY, FYNNEI. This CDR3 is built from 15 residues. The chain's CDR3 is CASHLGRTDNSPLHF. CDR3 in DNA: TGTGCCAGCCACCTTGGCCGGACAGATAATTCACCCCTCCACTTT. The full variable domain, completed using reference TRBV2 and TRBJ1-6, is EPEVTQTPSHQVTQMGQEVILRCVPISNHLYFYWYRQILGQKVEFLVSFYNNEISEKSEIFDDQFSVERPDGSNFTLKIRSTKLEDSAMYFCASHLGRTDNSPLHFGNGTRLTVT.

The V and J genes are TRBV29-1 and TRBJ2-2; D is tentatively TRBD1 or TRBD2 (6 bases each). The CDR3 covers 17 residues. The V end lost 4 bases, the J end lost 3 bases, and 21 bases lay between the germline ends. Germline V gives CDR1 SQVTM, CDR2 ANQGSEA. CDR3 sequence (DNA): TGCAGCGTTGGAAGAGGGGGGAGAAAGGGCGACACCGGGGAGCTGTTTTTT. Translating gives CSVGRGGRKGDTGELFF.

This clonotype has just a few counts. V is TRBV10-2 and J is TRBJ1-4; 7 bases match TRBD1. Germline assignment: CDR1 WSHSY and CDR2 SAAADI. The CDR3 loop spans 16 amino acids. V was clipped by 3 bases and J by 0 bases; unmatched bases: 4. CDR3 region: CASSDGDRATNEKLFF. The CDR3 DNA reads TGCGCCAGCAGTGACGGCGACAGGGCAACTAATGAAAAACTGTTTTTT.

The sample holds many counts of this clonotype. This chain uses TRBV5-1 with TRBJ1-1; 7 nucleotides agree with TRBD1. The V gene's germline CDR1 is SGHRS and CDR2 YFSETQ. CDR3 size: 14 residues. V lost 3 bases and J lost 1; bases outside the gene matches: 3. CDR3 DNA: TGCGCCAGCAGCTGGGACAGTTCGAACACTGAAGCTTTCTTT. Its translation is CASSWDSSNTEAFF.

In regard to this clonotype: The CDR3 does not close with the conserved phenylalanine or tryptophan, likely indicating a read error. V is TRBV5-1 and J is TRBJ2-7; D is perhaps TRBD2 (6 bases). CDR1 is SGHRS, CDR2 YFSETQ, per germline. The CDR3 covers 15 residues. CDR3 sequence: CASSLEGRTPYEQYS. CDR3 DNA sequence: TGTGCCAGCAGCTTGGAGGGCAGGACACCCTACGAGCAGTACTCC.

This clonotype has at least ten counts. This CDR3 is CASSPRRLTQETQYF. In nucleotides, the CDR3 is TGTGCCAGCAGCCCCCGGCGCCTGACCCAAGAGACCCAGTACTTC. The genes are TRBV7-2 and TRBJ2-5; D is undetermined. The germline V and J ends were trimmed by 5 bases and 1 base, with 14 bases remaining between them. This CDR3 comprises 15 residues. Germline V gene lookup returns CDR1 SGHTA and CDR2 FQGNSA.

This clonotype was observed at least ten times. V usage is TRBV7-9 and J usage is TRBJ2-1; 8 bases map to TRBD2. Germline loops: CDR1 SEHNR, CDR2 FQNEAQ (reference sequence). The V and J ends lost 6 bases and 3 bases, in that order; junction bases with no gene match: 7. The CDR3 length is 15 residues. The chain's CDR3 is CASSLTSDLYNEQFF. The CDR3 DNA reads TGTGCCAGCAGTTTGACTAGCGACCTCTACAATGAGCAGTTCTTC. Full variable domain (missing parts from reference TRBV7-9 and TRBJ2-1): DTGVSQNPRHKITKRGQNVTFRCDPISEHNRLYWYRQTLGQGPEFLTYFQNEAQLEKSRLLSDRFSAERPKGSFSTLEIQRTEQGDSAMYLCASSLTSDLYNEQFFGPGTRLTVL.

The chain carries TRBV28 and TRBJ1-2, with D unresolved. CDR1 is MDHEN and CDR2 is SYDVKM in the germline V gene. This CDR3 is 13 amino acids long. Between the trimmed V and J ends, which lost 7 bases and 3 bases, there was a span of 12 bases. As DNA, the CDR3 is TGTGCCAGCACCTACAGAGATTACTATGGCTACACCTTC. Protein product: CASTYRDYYGYTF.